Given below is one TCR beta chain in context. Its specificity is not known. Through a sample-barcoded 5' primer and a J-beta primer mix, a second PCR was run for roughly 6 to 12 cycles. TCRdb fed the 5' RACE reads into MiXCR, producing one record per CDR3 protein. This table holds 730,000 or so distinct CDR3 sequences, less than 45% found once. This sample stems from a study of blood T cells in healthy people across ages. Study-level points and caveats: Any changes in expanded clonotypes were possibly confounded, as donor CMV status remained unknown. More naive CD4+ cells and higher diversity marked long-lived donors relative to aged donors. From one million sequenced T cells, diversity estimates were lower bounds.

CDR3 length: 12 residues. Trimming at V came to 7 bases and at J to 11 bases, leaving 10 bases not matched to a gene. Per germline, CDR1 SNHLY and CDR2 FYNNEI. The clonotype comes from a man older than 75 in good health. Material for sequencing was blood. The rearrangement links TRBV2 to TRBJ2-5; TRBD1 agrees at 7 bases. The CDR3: CASNGDRNEQYF. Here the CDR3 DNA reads TGTGCCAGCAATGGGGACAGAAATGAGCAGTACTTC. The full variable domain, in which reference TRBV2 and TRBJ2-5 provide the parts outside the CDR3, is EPEVTQTPSHQVTQMGQEVILRCVPISNHLYFYWYRQILGQKVEFLVSFYNNEISEKSEIFDDQFSVERPDGSNFTLKIRSTKLEDSAMYFCASNGDRNEQYFGPGTRLLVL.